This T cell receptor (beta chain) was found in a study of cytomegalovirus exposure and HLA in healthy donors. V shed 4 bases and J 6 bases; nucleotides not matched to a gene: 10. Germline CDR1 and CDR2: SGHNT and YYREEE (reference sequence). The CDR3 loop spans 15 amino acids. This clone has a handful of counts. What it binds is unknown. Use of 60 Vbeta and 13 Jbeta primers characterized the PCR. The table came from immunoSEQ multiplex PCR; TCRdb's copy has only in-frame clones and leaves some out. The data contain more than 85,000 clones, around 80% of them singletons. Study results and caveats: There were about 160 TCR beta chains listed as cytomegalovirus-associated. High sensitivity and specificity were reportedly achieved when the classifier diagnosed cytomegalovirus status.

The study sampled nominally healthy donors, though unrecorded immune exposures were likely. The sample comprised PBMCs. The V call is TRBV5-4, the J call TRBJ1-3; 7 nucleotides agree with TRBD1. The clonotype was recovered from a male donor in good health and CMV-seronegative. The CDR3: CASSRPGTVQNTIYF. In DNA form, the CDR3 reads TGTGCCAGCAGCCGTCCCGGGACAGTACAAAACACCATATATTTT.